Listed below are T cell receptor beta chains from one sample, sequenced in a study of blood T cell repertoires in COVID-19. The data were produced by immunoSEQ multiplex PCR, yet TCRdb's version contains in-frame clones alone and is incomplete. The data contain fewer than 500,000 clones, 87% of them singletons. The sample consisted of PBMCs or T cells enriched from blood (not recorded which). Source of these receptors: a woman younger than 35 with acute COVID-19. Both conserved end residues are part of each CDR3. The order of the fields is V gene, J gene, D gene, clone size, CDR3 protein, CDR3 DNA. The D gene is left open where the match is weak. Some rows mark clone size as missing; the rest say once, few, many or name a class of expanded clone.

V gene: TRBV3-1/TRBV3-2
J gene: TRBJ2-1
D gene: NA
clone size: NA
CDR3 protein: CASSQSGVYTYNEQFF
CDR3 DNA: TGTGCCAGCAGCCAATCGGGAGTTTACACCTACAATGAGCAGTTCTTC

V gene: TRBV5-1
J gene: TRBJ2-7
D gene: NA
clone size: few
CDR3 protein: CASSLGLQGYGDEQYF
CDR3 DNA: TGCGCCAGCAGCTTGGGCCTCCAGGGTTACGGTGACGAGCAGTACTTC

V gene: TRBV29-1
J gene: TRBJ2-2
D gene: NA
clone size: few
CDR3 protein: CSCRGTGELFF
CDR3 DNA: TGCAGCTGTCGGGGTACCGGGGAGCTGTTTTTT

V gene: TRBV18
J gene: TRBJ2-1
D gene: TRBD1
clone size: NA
CDR3 protein: CASSLGDSSYNEQFF
CDR3 DNA: TGTGCCAGCTCACTTGGGGACAGCTCCTACAATGAGCAGTTCTTC

V gene: TRBV27
J gene: TRBJ2-4
D gene: NA
clone size: NA
CDR3 protein: CASSFGSQQAKNIQYF
CDR3 DNA: TGTGCCAGCAGTTTCGGTAGCCAGCAAGCCAAAAACATTCAGTACTTC

V gene: TRBV5-5
J gene: TRBJ2-2
D gene: NA
clone size: once
CDR3 protein: CASSFPGGTGELFF
CDR3 DNA: TGTGCCAGCAGCTTTCCCGGAGGGACCGGGGAGCTGTTTTTT

V gene: TRBV5-1
J gene: TRBJ1-4
D gene: TRBD1
clone size: NA
CDR3 protein: CASSLGQGINEKLFF
CDR3 DNA: TGCGCCAGCAGCTTGGGACAGGGAATTAATGAAAAACTGTTTTTT

V gene: TRBV7-9
J gene: TRBJ2-3
D gene: NA
clone size: once
CDR3 protein: CASSLGQSTDTQYF
CDR3 DNA: TGTGCCAGCAGCTTAGGCCAGAGCACAGATACGCAGTATTTT

V gene: TRBV9
J gene: TRBJ2-1
D gene: TRBD2
clone size: NA
CDR3 protein: CASSGRLAGVYEQFF
CDR3 DNA: TGTGCCAGCAGCGGCCGACTAGCGGGAGTTTATGAGCAGTTCTTC

V gene: TRBV7-9
J gene: TRBJ2-2
D gene: TRBD1
clone size: NA
CDR3 protein: CASAPPRDRVTGELFF
CDR3 DNA: TGTGCCAGCGCCCCCCCCCGGGACAGGGTCACCGGGGAGCTGTTTTTT

V gene: TRBV27
J gene: TRBJ1-6
D gene: NA
clone size: NA
CDR3 protein: CASSLLNSPLHF
CDR3 DNA: TGTGCCAGCAGTTTATTAAATTCACCCCTCCACTTT